Below are 4 T cell receptor beta chains sequenced from a single sample in a study of blood T cell repertoires in COVID-19. TCRdb's copy holds only in-frame clones and misses some; the assay was immunoSEQ multiplex PCR. The sample shows 200,000 to 300,000 clones, roughly 85% of them seen only once. Specimen: PBMCs or T cells enriched from blood (not recorded which). These receptors came from a woman aged 45-65 years with acute COVID-19.

This chain uses TRBV29-1 with TRBJ2-7, with 10 bases fitting TRBD1. After removal of 2 bases from V and 2 bases from J, the junction contained 6 bases not matched to a gene. The CDR3 sequence is 15 residues long. The V gene's germline CDR1 is SQVTM and CDR2 ANQGSEA. For the CDR3, the DNA is TGCAGCGTTGAAAAGGAGGGACAGGGGCCCTACGAGCAGTACTTC. Protein product: CSVEKEGQGPYEQYF.

This rearrangement joins TRBV2 to TRBJ1-2, with D unclear. This CDR3 spans 11 amino acids. With 3 bases removed from V and 8 bases from J, the gap between germline ends came to 7 bases. Per the germline V gene, CDR1 is SNHLY and CDR2 is FYNNEI. The CDR3 loop is CASSEVRGYTF. The CDR3 DNA sequence: TGTGCCAGCAGTGAGGTCAGGGGCTACACCTTC.

This clone was seen once. V is TRBV6-5 and J is TRBJ1-5; perhaps TRBD1 as D (6 bases). Germline V CDR1 and CDR2: MNHEY, SVGAGI. V lost 8 bases, J lost 3 bases, and 14 bases lay in between. The CDR3 is 14 residues long. The DNA of the CDR3 is TGTGCCAGCTGGGGGCAGGGCTCCAATCAGCCCCAGCATTTT. Protein product: CASWGQGSNQPQHF.

This clone was detected only once. The V call is TRBV6-4, the J call TRBJ2-1; a possible D gene is TRBD2 (5 bases). The CDR3 totals 15 residues. Trimming removed 4 bases from V and 0 bases from J, with 10 bases in between. Per germline, CDR1 MRHNA and CDR2 SNTAGT. In DNA, the CDR3 is TGTGCCAGCAGTGCGGTCGGGGACTCCTACAATGAGCAGTTCTTC. This codes for CASSAVGDSYNEQFF.